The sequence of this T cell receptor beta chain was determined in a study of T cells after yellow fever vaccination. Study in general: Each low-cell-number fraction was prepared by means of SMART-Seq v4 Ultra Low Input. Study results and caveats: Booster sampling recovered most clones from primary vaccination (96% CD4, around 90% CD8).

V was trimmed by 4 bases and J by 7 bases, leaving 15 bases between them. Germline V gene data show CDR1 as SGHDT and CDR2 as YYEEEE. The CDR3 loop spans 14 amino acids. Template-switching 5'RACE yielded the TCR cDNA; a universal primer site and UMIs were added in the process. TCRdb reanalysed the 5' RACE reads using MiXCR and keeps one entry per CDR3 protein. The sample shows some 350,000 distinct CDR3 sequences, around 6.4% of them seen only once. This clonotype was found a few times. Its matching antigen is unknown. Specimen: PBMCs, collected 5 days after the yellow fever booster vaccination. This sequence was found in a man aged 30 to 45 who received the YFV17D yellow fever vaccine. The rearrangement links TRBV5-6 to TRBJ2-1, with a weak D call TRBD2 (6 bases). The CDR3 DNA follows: TGTGCCAGCAGCCGCCGACTAGTGGGAAATGAGCAGTTCTTC. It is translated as CASSRRLVGNEQFF.